The 18 T cell receptor beta chains reported below all come from one sample, sequenced in a study of blood T cells in healthy people across ages. The second PCR ran about 6 to 11 cycles with a sample-barcoded 5' primer and J-beta primers. A single record per CDR3 protein comes from TCRdb applying MiXCR to the 5' RACE reads. The repertoire holds about 800,000 distinct CDR3 sequences, with 20% to 30% as singletons. These data also featured in a second study, about T cells of mothers and their children.

The source material was blood. The receptors originated from a boy younger than 18 in good health.

This clonotype was recorded a few times. Here the CDR3 omits its conserved ending phenylalanine or tryptophan, so a read error is the likely source. V usage is TRBV19 and J usage is TRBJ2-2, with D possibly matching TRBD2 (5 bases). The CDR3 spans 14 residues. V was trimmed by 5 bases and J by 7 bases, leaving 14 bases between them. In germline, CDR1 is LNHDA, CDR2 SQIVND (reference sequence). The CDR3: CASSWAGGGGELFL. For the CDR3, the DNA is TGTGCCAGTAGTTGGGCAGGAGGCGGCGGGGAGCTGTTTCTT.

The CDR3 DNA sequence: TGCAGCGGGACACCGGGACAGGGGGTGACTGAAGCTTTCTTT. Its protein product is CSGTPGQGVTEAFF. The chain carries TRBV29-1 and TRBJ1-1; 11 bases match TRBD1. The CDR3 extends over 14 amino acids. V lost 7 bases to trimming and J lost 5 bases; unmatched junction nucleotides: 9. Germline CDR1 is SQVTM and CDR2 is ANQGSEA.

CDR3 sequence reads: CASALNSEQFF. The CDR3 DNA sequence: TGTGCCAGCGCTCTAAATAGTGAGCAGTTCTTC. This chain links TRBV7-2 with TRBJ2-5; D remains unclear. The better agreement between TRBJ2-1 and the DNA end casts doubt on the J call. Looked up from germline, CDR1 is SGHTA and CDR2 is FQGNSA. There are 11 residues in the CDR3.

Regarding this clonotype: A junction boundary mismatches the germline segment, possibly from a read error. The rearrangement links TRBV6-4 to TRBJ2-2; the D gene is possibly TRBD2 (5 bases). CDR3 size: 13 residues. In germline, CDR1 is MRHNA, CDR2 SNTAGT. CDR3 in DNA: TGTGTCAGCAGTGACGGGAATGCCGGGGAGCTGTTTTTT. Amino acid sequence: CVSSDGNAGELFF.

This rearrangement joins TRBV7-8 to TRBJ2-5, with D perhaps being TRBD1 or TRBD2 (5 bases each). CDR3 length equals 15 residues. Germline V CDR1 and CDR2: SGHVS, FQNEAQ. With 5 bases removed from V and 5 bases from J, the gap between germline ends came to 18 bases. Here the CDR3 DNA reads TGTGCCAGCAGCGTCACCGGGACCCTGATGGAGACCCAGTACTTC. Residues: CASSVTGTLMETQYF.

In its sample, this clonotype was seen a few times. The genes are TRBV25-1 and TRBJ2-5; 11 nucleotides align to TRBD2. Trimming cost V 1 base and J 1 base; bases outside gene matches: 2. The germline V gene has CDR1 MGHDK and CDR2 SYGVNS. The CDR3 has 16 amino acids. CDR3 DNA: TGTGCCAGCAGTGAATTACTAGCGGGGGCCCAAGAGACCCAGTACTTC. This encodes CASSELLAGAQETQYF.

The genes are TRBV29-1 and TRBJ1-2, with TRBD1 as a possible D gene (6 bases). Germline V CDR1 and CDR2: SQVTM, ANQGSEA. CDR3 length: 13 residues. The germline V and J ends were trimmed by 6 bases and 0 bases, with 11 bases remaining between them. The CDR3 bases are TGCAGCGTCCGGGACACCGCTAACTATGGCTACACCTTC. Translated: CSVRDTANYGYTF.

This clonotype has just a few counts. The chain links TRBV29-1 to TRBJ2-7, with 7 bases matching TRBD2. After removal of 6 bases from V and 2 bases from J, the junction contained 7 bases not matched to a gene. The CDR3 is 13 amino acids. The germline V gene encodes CDR1 SQVTM and CDR2 ANQGSEA. CDR3: CSVGEGPAYEQYF. The DNA for the CDR3 is TGCAGCGTAGGGGAGGGCCCAGCCTACGAGCAGTACTTC.

The table lists this clonotype with a count of one. The genes are TRBV28 and TRBJ2-1; TRBD2 might be the D (6 bases). The CDR3 totals 16 residues. Germline CDR1 is MDHEN and CDR2 is SYDVKM. Trimming pared 6 bases from V and 0 bases from J, leaving 15 bases between. This chain's CDR3 is CASSQIIGSSYNEQFF. DNA for the CDR3: TGTGCCAGCAGCCAAATTATCGGGAGCTCCTACAATGAGCAGTTCTTC.

The chain joins TRBV12-3 or TRBV12-4 to TRBJ2-5; tentatively, D is TRBD2 (6 bases). This CDR3 spans 15 amino acids. V shed 4 bases and J shed 2 bases, with 14 bases lying between them. This chain's CDR3 is CASSSGGQAQETQYF. In DNA, the CDR3 is TGTGCCAGCAGTTCCGGAGGGCAGGCACAAGAGACCCAGTACTTC.

In DNA form, the CDR3 reads TGTGCCACCAGTGACCCAACCTTAGAGACCCAGTACTTC. It encodes CATSDPTLETQYF. This chain uses TRBV24-1 with TRBJ2-5; no clear D. This CDR3 has 13 amino acids. Trimming shortened V by 4 bases and J by 4 bases, and 9 bases separated the two germline ends. The germline CDR1 and CDR2 sequences are KGHDR and SFDVKD.

This clonotype was observed a few times. J is TRBJ2-3 and V is TRBV7-8; weak D call: TRBD2 (5 bases). This CDR3 has 14 amino acids. The germline V gene encodes CDR1 SGHVS and CDR2 FQNEAQ. Trimming stripped 5 bases from V and 0 bases from J, with 9 bases between. The CDR3 sequence is CASSDRDSTDTQYF. The CDR3 nucleotides are TGTGCCAGCAGCGATCGGGATAGCACAGATACGCAGTATTTT.

V and J are TRBV20-1 and TRBJ2-7, with D possibly matching TRBD2 (6 bases). Germline loops: CDR1 DFQATT, CDR2 SNEGSKA (reference sequence). The CDR3 covers 19 residues. V lost 3 bases, J lost 7 bases, and 34 bases lay in between. CDR3 nucleotide sequence: TGCAGTGCTAGTCGTGTGCGCGGCTCCGACGGGCCCCAGGGAGGAGAGCAGTACTTC. It codes for CSASRVRGSDGPQGGEQYF.

The table lists this clonotype with a few counts. V gene TRBV20-1 combines with J gene TRBJ1-4; 10 positions match TRBD1. The CDR3 extends over 14 amino acids. Germline values: CDR1 DFQATT, CDR2 SNEGSKA (reference sequence). With 6 bases clipped from V and 3 bases from J, the junction kept 4 bases outside the gene matches. The CDR3 DNA sequence: TGCAGTGCCTATGGACAGGGGGCTAATGAAAAACTGTTTTTT. This gives the protein CSAYGQGANEKLFF.

The chain has TRBV9 and TRBJ2-2; D remains ambiguous. The CDR3 is made up of 13 amino acids. With 3 bases removed from V and 8 bases from J, the gap between germline ends came to 11 bases. Germline CDR1 is SGDLS and CDR2 is YYNGEE. The CDR3 DNA reads TGTGCCAGCAGCGCCGTGGAACAGGGGGAGCTGTTTTTT. Protein: CASSAVEQGELFF.

This clonotype was seen at least ten times. This chain joins TRBV28 and TRBJ2-5, with D perhaps matching TRBD1 (6 bases). TRBJ2-1 matches the DNA end more closely, so the J call is doubtful. The V gene's germline CDR1 is MDHEN and CDR2 SYDVKM. This CDR3 comprises 12 residues. CDR3: CASSLPRGEQFF. The CDR3 coding sequence is TGTGCCAGCAGTTTACCCAGGGGTGAGCAGTTCTTC.

This clonotype was seen a few times. The V and J genes are TRBV28 and TRBJ2-3; 12 nucleotides line up with TRBD2. The length of the CDR3 is 15 residues. Germline V gene data show CDR1 as MDHEN and CDR2 as SYDVKM. Unmatched junction bases numbered 7, after V lost 8 bases and J lost 4 bases. The CDR3 protein is CASLGLAGRADTQYF. For the CDR3, the DNA is TGTGCCAGCCTAGGACTAGCGGGACGCGCAGATACGCAGTATTTT.

CDR3 sequence: CASSLGAGQGEETQYF. DNA for the CDR3: TGCGCCAGCAGCTTAGGAGCGGGACAGGGAGAAGAGACCCAGTACTTC. This sequence joins TRBV5-1 and TRBJ2-5; 9 bases line up with TRBD1. V shed 2 bases, J shed 3 bases, and the junction held 8 bases outside the gene matches. Germline V gene lookup returns CDR1 SGHRS and CDR2 YFSETQ. The CDR3 runs to 16 residues.